A single sample is the source of the 10 T cell receptor beta chains below, sequenced in a study of CD8 T cells in ankylosing spondylitis (TCRdb year 2017). Overall study results and their limits: A TCR beta motif made up of eight or nine highly homologous amino acid variants appeared to be characteristic of blood from ankylosing spondylitis patients.

Which antigens these TCRs recognize remains unknown. The protocol used for the library was 5' RACE. Sequencing instrument: Illumina HiSeq 2500. Using fastp trimming at Q25 and MiXCR clonotype assembly, TCRdb reanalyzed the public sequencing data and kept in-frame beta chains. Duplicate CDR3 protein sequences are folded into a single record with the most common DNA and genes. For this sample the table gives hundreds of thousands of distinct CDR3 sequences, of which roughly 12% were detected only once. About 0.5% of the sample goes to the ten largest clones. The sample consisted of blood, either unsorted or a sorted T cell fraction (not recorded which). Receptor source: a male donor with ankylosing spondylitis.

The chain has TRBV5-1 and TRBJ2-1, with TRBD2 as a possible D gene (6 bases). V was trimmed by 4 bases and J by 8 bases, leaving 19 bases between them. Germline values: CDR1 SGHRS, CDR2 YFSETQ. CDR3 length equals 15 residues. CDR3 protein: CASSITGTVGHEQFF. The CDR3 region has the DNA TGCGCCAGCAGCATTACCGGGACTGTGGGGCATGAGCAGTTCTTC.

V usage is TRBV5-8 and J usage is TRBJ2-3; D call uncertain. V was trimmed by 4 bases and J by 2 bases, leaving 11 bases between them. The CDR3 loop spans 14 amino acids. The germline CDR1 and CDR2 sequences are SGHTS and YDEGEE. Here the CDR3 reads CASSPGSTTDTQYF. The CDR3 DNA reads TGTGCCAGCAGCCCCGGGTCCACCACAGATACGCAGTATTTT.

The genes are TRBV20-1 and TRBJ2-3; no definite D call. Trimming took off 6 bases at V and 2 bases at J, with 9 bases between the two ends. The germline V gene encodes CDR1 DFQATT and CDR2 SNEGSKA (reference sequence). The CDR3 length is 12 residues. The CDR3 here is CSAAVYTDTQYF. CDR3 bases: TGCAGTGCCGCGGTATACACAGATACGCAGTATTTT.

This clonotype was counted only a few times. The chain combines TRBV7-2 with TRBJ2-7; 8 positions agree with TRBD2. Germline CDR1 and CDR2: SGHTA and FQGNSA. J lost 0 bases, V lost 5 bases, and 9 bases had no gene match. The CDR3 covers 16 residues. This CDR3 is CASSPRVAGLSYEQYF. In DNA form, the CDR3 reads TGTGCCAGCAGCCCCCGGGTAGCGGGGCTCTCCTACGAGCAGTACTTC. The whole variable domain, remainder taken from reference TRBV7-2 and TRBJ2-7, is GAGVSQSPSNKVTEKGKDVELRCDPISGHTALYWYRQSLGQGLEFLIYFQGNSAPDKSGLPSDRFSAERTGGSVSTLTIQRTQQEDSAVYLCASSPRVAGLSYEQYFGPGTRLTVT.

There are a few counts of this clonotype. This chain connects TRBV7-2 to TRBJ2-7; the D gene is possibly TRBD1 (6 bases). The V end lost 5 bases, the J end lost 3 bases, and 14 bases lay between the germline ends. Germline loops: CDR1 SGHTA, CDR2 FQGNSA. This CDR3 has 14 amino acids. This CDR3 is CASSQTQGIYEQYF. The DNA for the CDR3 is TGTGCCAGCAGCCAGACACAGGGTATCTACGAGCAGTACTTC.

This chain connects TRBV30 to TRBJ2-7, with a weak D call TRBD1 (6 bases). The CDR3 has 14 residues. V shed 7 bases and J shed 0 bases, with 16 bases lying between them. The germline CDR1 and CDR2 sequences are GTSNPN and SVGIG (reference sequence). CDR3 residues: CASNNRVPSYEQYF. CDR3 in DNA: TGTGCCTCAAACAACAGGGTACCCTCCTACGAGCAGTACTTC.

The genes are TRBV20-1 and TRBJ2-3; D gene ambiguous. Germline CDR1 and CDR2: DFQATT and SNEGSKA (reference sequence). The CDR3 sequence is 11 residues long. Trimming took 4 bases from V and 9 from J, leaving 11 bases between them. The DNA for the CDR3 is TGCAGTGCTAAGCGAGGTGGGACGCAGTATTTT. Protein sequence: CSAKRGGTQYF.

This clonotype was seen many times. J is TRBJ2-5 and V is TRBV20-1; D possibly corresponds to TRBD1 (6 bases). Per the germline V gene, CDR1 is DFQATT and CDR2 is SNEGSKA (reference sequence). The CDR3 totals 14 residues. V shed 1 base and J shed 5 bases, with 14 bases lying between them. The DNA of the CDR3 is TGCAGTGCTAGAGCACATAACAGGGCTGAGACCCAGTACTTC. Translated: CSARAHNRAETQYF.

This clonotype was recorded at least ten times. The chain employs TRBV5-1 and TRBJ1-2, with 7 bases lining up with TRBD1. Losses at the gene ends were 1 base for V and 3 bases for J; bases not matched to a gene: 3. CDR1 and CDR2 from the germline V gene are SGHRS and YFSETQ. The CDR3 consists of 14 residues. The CDR3 sequence: CASSLSTGDYGYTF. The CDR3 DNA follows: TGCGCCAGCAGCTTGTCTACAGGGGACTATGGCTACACCTTC. The variable domain in full, with the rest retrieved from reference TRBV5-1 and TRBJ1-2, is KAGVTQTPRYLIKTRGQQVTLSCSPISGHRSVSWYQQTPGQGLQFLFEYFSETQRNKGNFPGRFSGRQFSNSRSEMNVSTLELGDSALYLCASSLSTGDYGYTFGSGTRLTVV.

The rearrangement joins TRBV11-3 to TRBJ1-1; the D gene is possibly TRBD1 (6 bases). Trimming left V 4 bases short and J 1 base short, with 13 bases between. Germline lookup yields CDR1 SGHNT and CDR2 YENEEA. This CDR3 contains 15 residues. Written as DNA, the CDR3 is TGTGCCAGCAGCTCCGGAGACAGGTGGAACACTGAAGCTTTCTTT. It codes for CASSSGDRWNTEAFF.